A single sample is the source of the 2 T cell receptor beta chains below, sequenced in a study of blood T cell repertoires in COVID-19. Some clones are missing from TCRdb's copy, which holds only in-frame ones; the method was immunoSEQ multiplex PCR. This table holds about 280,000 clones, 65% to 90% found once. Specimen: peripheral blood. All receptors derive from a human donor in a cohort sampled during active COVID-19.

Written as DNA, the CDR3 is TGCGCCAGCAGCTTGGACCCAGGGGATGGGGAAAAACTGTTTTTT. Protein: CASSLDPGDGEKLFF. This chain connects TRBV5-1 to TRBJ1-4; D might be TRBD1 (6 bases). The germline V gene encodes CDR1 SGHRS and CDR2 YFSETQ. The CDR3 contains 15 residues. V gave up 0 bases and J gave up 8 bases, with 14 bases separating them. The full variable domain, rest sourced from reference TRBV5-1 and TRBJ1-4, is KAGVTQTPRYLIKTRGQQVTLSCSPISGHRSVSWYQQTPGQGLQFLFEYFSETQRNKGNFPGRFSGRQFSNSRSEMNVSTLELGDSALYLCASSLDPGDGEKLFFGSGTQLSVL.

This rearrangement joins TRBV3-1 (or the pseudogene TRBV3-2) to TRBJ2-5; 11 bases are shared with TRBD2. The CDR3 sequence is 18 residues long. V was pared by 6 bases and J by 5 bases, with 17 bases of the junction left unmatched. Germline V gives CDR1 LGHDT, CDR2 YNNKEL (reference sequence). Written as DNA, the CDR3 is TGTGCCAGCAGATTTTCTAGCGGGAGGCATGGGTCTGGGGAGACCCAGTACTTC. Its translation: CASRFSSGRHGSGETQYF.